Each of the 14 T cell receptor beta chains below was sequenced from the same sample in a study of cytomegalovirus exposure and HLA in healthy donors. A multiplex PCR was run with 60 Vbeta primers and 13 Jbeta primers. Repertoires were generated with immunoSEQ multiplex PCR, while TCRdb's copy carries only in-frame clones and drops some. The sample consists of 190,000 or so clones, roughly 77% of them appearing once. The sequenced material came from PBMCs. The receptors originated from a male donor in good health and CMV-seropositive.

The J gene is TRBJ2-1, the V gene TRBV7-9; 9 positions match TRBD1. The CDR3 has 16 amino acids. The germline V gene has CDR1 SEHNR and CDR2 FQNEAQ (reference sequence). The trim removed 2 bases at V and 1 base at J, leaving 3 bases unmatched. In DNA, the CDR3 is TGTGCCAGCAGCTTAACAGGGGGCTATTCCTACAATGAGCAGTTCTTC. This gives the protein CASSLTGGYSYNEQFF. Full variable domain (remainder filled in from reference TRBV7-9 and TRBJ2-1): DTGVSQNPRHKITKRGQNVTFRCDPISEHNRLYWYRQTLGQGPEFLTYFQNEAQLEKSRLLSDRFSAERPKGSFSTLEIQRTEQGDSAMYLCASSLTGGYSYNEQFFGPGTRLTVL.

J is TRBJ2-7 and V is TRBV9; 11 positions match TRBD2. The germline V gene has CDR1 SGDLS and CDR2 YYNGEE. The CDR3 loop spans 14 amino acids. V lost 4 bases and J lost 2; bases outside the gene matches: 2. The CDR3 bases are TGTGCCAGCAGCCTGACTAGCGGGGCCTACGAGCAGTACTTC. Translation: CASSLTSGAYEQYF.

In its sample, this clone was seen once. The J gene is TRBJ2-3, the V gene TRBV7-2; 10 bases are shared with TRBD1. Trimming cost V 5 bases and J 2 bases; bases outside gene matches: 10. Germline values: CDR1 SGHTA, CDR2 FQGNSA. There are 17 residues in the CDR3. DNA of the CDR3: TGTGCCAGCAGCAAGTGGGGACAGGGGTCCCTCACAGATACGCAGTATTTT. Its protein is CASSKWGQGSLTDTQYF. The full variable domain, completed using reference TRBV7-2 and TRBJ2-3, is GAGVSQSPSNKVTEKGKDVELRCDPISGHTALYWYRQSLGQGLEFLIYFQGNSAPDKSGLPSDRFSAERTGGSVSTLTIQRTQQEDSAVYLCASSKWGQGSLTDTQYFGPGTRLTVL.

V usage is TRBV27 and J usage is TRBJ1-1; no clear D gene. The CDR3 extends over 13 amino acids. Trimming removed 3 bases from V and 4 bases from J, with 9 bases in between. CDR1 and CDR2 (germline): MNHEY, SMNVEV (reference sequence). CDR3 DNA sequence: TGTGCCAGCAGTTTTAGGACTTTCACTGAAGCTTTCTTT. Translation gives CASSFRTFTEAFF.

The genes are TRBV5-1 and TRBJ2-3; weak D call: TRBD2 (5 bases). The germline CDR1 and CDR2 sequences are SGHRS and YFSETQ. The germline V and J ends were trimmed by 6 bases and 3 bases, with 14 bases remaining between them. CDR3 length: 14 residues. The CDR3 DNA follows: TGCGCCAGCAAGGAGGCAGGAGCAACAGATACGCAGTATTTT. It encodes CASKEAGATDTQYF.

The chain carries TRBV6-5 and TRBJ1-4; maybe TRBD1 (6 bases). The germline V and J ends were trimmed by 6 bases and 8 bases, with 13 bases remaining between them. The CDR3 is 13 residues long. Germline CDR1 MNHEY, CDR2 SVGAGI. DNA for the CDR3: TGTGCCAGCAGGAGACAGGATGGAGAAAAACTGTTTTTT. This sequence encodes CASRRQDGEKLFF.

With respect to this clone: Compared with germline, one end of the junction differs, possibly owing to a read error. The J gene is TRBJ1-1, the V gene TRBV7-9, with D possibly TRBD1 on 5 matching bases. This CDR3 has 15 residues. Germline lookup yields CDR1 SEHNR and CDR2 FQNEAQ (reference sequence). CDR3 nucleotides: TGTGCCAGCAGCCTAGCGGGGAGGGGGAACACTGAAGCTTTCTTT. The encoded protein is CASSLAGRGNTEAFF.

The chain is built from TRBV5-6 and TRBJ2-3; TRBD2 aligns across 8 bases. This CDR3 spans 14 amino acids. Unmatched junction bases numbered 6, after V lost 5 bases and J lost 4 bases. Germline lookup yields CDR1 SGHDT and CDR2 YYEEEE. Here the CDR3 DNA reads TGTGCCAGCAGACAAGCGGGAGAGGCAGATACGCAGTATTTT. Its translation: CASRQAGEADTQYF.

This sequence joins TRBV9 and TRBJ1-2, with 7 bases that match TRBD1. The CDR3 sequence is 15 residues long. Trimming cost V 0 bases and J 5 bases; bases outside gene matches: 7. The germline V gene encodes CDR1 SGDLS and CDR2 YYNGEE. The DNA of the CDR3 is TGTGCCAGCAGCGTAGAAGAGGGGGCGGGTTATGGCTACACCTTC. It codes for CASSVEEGAGYGYTF.

The CDR3 region has the DNA TGTGCCAGCAGCTTAGGGGGAACTAGCACAGATACGCAGTATTTT. Its translation is CASSLGGTSTDTQYF. The gene calls are TRBV5-8 and TRBJ2-3; a possible D gene is TRBD1 (6 bases). Trimming removed 2 bases from V and 0 bases from J, with 10 bases in between. In germline, CDR1 is SGHTS, CDR2 YDEGEE. The CDR3 is made up of 15 amino acids.

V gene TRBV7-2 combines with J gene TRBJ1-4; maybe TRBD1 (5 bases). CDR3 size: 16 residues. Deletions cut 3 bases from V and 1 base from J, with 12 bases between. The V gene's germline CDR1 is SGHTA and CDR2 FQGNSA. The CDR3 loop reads CASSLGGSVTNEKLFF. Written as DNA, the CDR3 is TGTGCCAGCAGCTTGGGGGGTTCTGTAACTAATGAAAAACTGTTTTTT.

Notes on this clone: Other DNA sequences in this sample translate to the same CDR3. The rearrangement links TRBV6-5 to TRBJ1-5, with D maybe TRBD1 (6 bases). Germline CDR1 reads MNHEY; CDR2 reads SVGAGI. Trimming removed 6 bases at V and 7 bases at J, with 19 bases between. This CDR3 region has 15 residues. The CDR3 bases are TGTGCCAGCAGATCCACAGGGTCCCGTGGGCAGCCCCAGCATTTT. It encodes CASRSTGSRGQPQHF.

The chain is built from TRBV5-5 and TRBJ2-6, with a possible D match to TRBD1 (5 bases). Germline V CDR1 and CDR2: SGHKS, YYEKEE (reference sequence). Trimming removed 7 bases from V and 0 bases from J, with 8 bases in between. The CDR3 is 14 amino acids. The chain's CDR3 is CASGHNSGANVLTF. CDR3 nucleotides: TGTGCCAGCGGACATAACTCTGGGGCCAACGTCCTGACTTTC.

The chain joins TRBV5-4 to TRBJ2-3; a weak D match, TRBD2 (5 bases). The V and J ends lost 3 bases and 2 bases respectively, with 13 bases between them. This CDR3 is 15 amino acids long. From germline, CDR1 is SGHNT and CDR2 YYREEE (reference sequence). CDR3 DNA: TGTGCCAGCAGCTCCCTGACTATCTCCACAGATACGCAGTATTTT. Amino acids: CASSSLTISTDTQYF.